Shown below are 15 T cell receptor beta chains from a single sample sequenced in a study of blood T cell repertoires in COVID-19 (dated by TCRdb to between 2020 and 2021). The method behind the library was the immunoSEQ multiplex PCR assay. The immuneACCESS repertoire file appears here via TCRdb, limited to in-frame rearrangements. These files lack a portion of the clones; in checked studies, under half of the deficit traces to unresolved V genes, and the cause of the others is not known. This sample holds around 56,000 clones; roughly nine tenths were observed only once. The ten biggest clones cover about 7.3% of the sample. Sequenced: peripheral blood. Receptor source: an older woman with active or convalescent COVID-19.

The chain combines TRBV19 with TRBJ2-7; TRBD1 matches at 9 bases. The V gene's germline CDR1 is LNHDA and CDR2 SQIVND (reference sequence). The CDR3 loop spans 15 amino acids. V lost 7 bases to trimming and J lost 3 bases; unmatched junction nucleotides: 10. This chain's CDR3 is CASNSGQGQFYEQYF. In nucleotides, the CDR3 is TGTGCCAGTAATTCGGGACAGGGTCAATTCTACGAGCAGTACTTC.

V usage is TRBV19 and J usage is TRBJ1-1, with 10 bases lining up with TRBD1. CDR1 is LNHDA and CDR2 is SQIVND in the germline V gene (reference sequence). The length of the CDR3 is 18 residues. With 4 bases clipped from V and 2 bases from J, the junction kept 13 bases outside the gene matches. The CDR3 protein is CASSTHTFRDRGNTEAFF. For the CDR3, the DNA is TGTGCCAGTAGTACCCATACCTTCCGGGACAGGGGAAACACTGAAGCTTTCTTT.

The rearrangement links TRBV27 to TRBJ1-2; D is possibly TRBD1 (5 bases). V was trimmed by 3 bases and J by 6 bases, leaving 8 bases between them. This CDR3 contains 12 residues. Germline V CDR1 and CDR2: MNHEY, SMNVEV (reference sequence). The CDR3 bases are TGTGCCAGCAGTTTGGCGGGGCATGGCTACACCTTC. Translation: CASSLAGHGYTF.

CDR3: CASSQVLAGGNTDTQYF. CDR3 bases: TGTGCCAGCAGCCAAGTGTTAGCGGGGGGGAACACAGATACGCAGTATTTT. This chain connects TRBV3-1 (or the pseudogene TRBV3-2) to TRBJ2-3; 11 nucleotides align to TRBD2. Germline CDR1 and CDR2: LGHDT and YNNKEL (reference sequence). The CDR3 is made up of 17 amino acids. The junction had 5 bases not matched to a gene; V was cut back by 1 base and J by 2 bases.

This clone has just a few counts. The CDR3 spells CASSRLLLDYGYTF. The CDR3 DNA follows: TGTGCCAGCAGCCGGTTACTCTTGGACTATGGCTACACCTTC. V gene TRBV14 combines with J gene TRBJ1-2; no definite D call. The CDR3 runs to 14 residues. Germline V gene data show CDR1 as SGHDN and CDR2 as FVKESK. V gave up 4 bases and J gave up 3 bases, with 12 bases separating them.

The J gene is TRBJ2-2, the V gene TRBV10-3, with 8 nucleotides matching TRBD1. The germline CDR1 and CDR2 sequences are ENHRY and SYGVKD. This CDR3 is built from 14 residues. The V segment lost 10 bases and the J segment 4 bases; nucleotides outside the gene matches: 8. CDR3 region: CATGRTGSTGELFF. CDR3 DNA sequence: TGTGCCACGGGGAGGACAGGGAGCACCGGGGAGCTGTTTTTT.

V and J are TRBV30 and TRBJ1-5; tentatively, D is TRBD1 (6 bases). The CDR3 spans 14 residues. Per germline, CDR1 GTSNPN and CDR2 SVGIG (reference sequence). Trimming took off 2 bases at V and 4 bases at J, with 12 bases between the two ends. In DNA, the CDR3 is TGTGCCTGGAGTCCAGGGGTAGGGAATCAGCCCCAGCATTTT. It yields the protein CAWSPGVGNQPQHF.

The rearrangement joins TRBV9 to TRBJ2-1; 9 bases fit TRBD1. Germline values: CDR1 SGDLS, CDR2 YYNGEE. V gave up 0 bases and J gave up 8 bases; unmatched junction bases: 9. CDR3 length: 16 amino acids. The DNA of the CDR3 is TGTGCCAGCAGCGTAGGGGAGAACAGGGGGCATGATGAGCAGTTCTTC. Translating gives CASSVGENRGHDEQFF.

The genes are TRBV12-5 and TRBJ2-1; 7 bases are a match to TRBD2. From germline, CDR1 is LGHNT and CDR2 FRNRAP. V was pared by 5 bases and J by 3 bases, with 7 bases of the junction left unmatched. The CDR3 is 15 amino acids. CDR3 DNA: TGTGCTAGTGGTCTAGCGGAAGCTTACTACAATGAGCAGTTCTTC. Its protein product is CASGLAEAYYNEQFF.

This rearrangement joins TRBV19 to TRBJ1-2; 10 bases match TRBD1. This CDR3 has 15 amino acids. V lost 2 bases, J lost 4 bases, and 4 bases stayed unmatched. Germline CDR1 and CDR2: LNHDA and SQIVND (reference sequence). This CDR3 reads CASSIRTGGLYGYTF. CDR3 nucleotide sequence: TGTGCCAGTAGTATAAGGACAGGGGGGCTCTATGGCTACACCTTC.

The chain carries TRBV12-2 and TRBJ1-5; the D call in the table, TRBD1, was not verified against the DNA. TRBV12-2 is marked as a pseudogene. This CDR3 spans 17 amino acids. CDR3 residues: CASRFQGVQGLEQPQHF. The CDR3, as DNA: TGTGCAAGTCGCTTCCAGGGGGTTCAGGGGCTAGAGCAGCCCCAGCATTTT.

The V gene is TRBV29-1, the J gene TRBJ2-1, with D perhaps matching TRBD2 (5 bases). The CDR3 contains 11 residues. Germline V gives CDR1 SQVTM, CDR2 ANQGSEA. Trimming left V 4 bases short and J 11 bases short, with 12 bases between. CDR3 DNA: TGCAGCGTTGTTTCGGGAATCCAGCAGTTCTTC. Translating it yields CSVVSGIQQFF.

The V call is TRBV4-1, the J call TRBJ2-1; 14 bases agree with TRBD2. This CDR3 is 17 amino acids long. With V trimmed by 4 bases and J by 2 bases, 4 bases remained unmatched. Germline CDR1 reads MGHRA; CDR2 reads YSYEKL. The CDR3 region has the DNA TGCGCCAGCAGCCCTGGACTAGCGGGGGGACCCTACAATGAGCAGTTCTTC. Translating it yields CASSPGLAGGPYNEQFF.

The CDR3 region has the DNA TGTGCCAGCATTCCGACAGGGGGCCATACTGAAGCTTTCTTT. Protein product: CASIPTGGHTEAFF. The chain carries TRBV13 and TRBJ1-1; TRBD1 matches 10 bases. CDR1 is PRHDT, CDR2 FYEKMQ, per germline (reference sequence). Trimming cost V 7 bases and J 5 bases; bases outside gene matches: 7. The CDR3 runs 14 residues.

The chain is built from TRBV21-1 and TRBJ2-3; TRBD2 is the table's D call and was not checked against the DNA. TRBV21-1 is designated a pseudogene. The CDR3 is made up of 17 amino acids. Written as DNA, the CDR3 is TGTGCCAGCAGCAAAGCGCTGGGTAGCGGGAGCACAGATACGCAGTATTTT. This encodes CASSKALGSGSTDTQYF.